The clone carrying this T cell receptor (beta chain) showed up just a few times. What it binds is unknown. J was trimmed by 7 bases and V by 5 bases; bases with no gene match: 4. The CDR3 loop spans 14 amino acids. CDR1 is MNHNS and CDR2 is SASEGT in the germline V gene. This PCR relied on a set of 60 Vbeta primers and 13 Jbeta primers. Method: immunoSEQ multiplex PCR; TCRdb's copy keeps in-frame clones and lacks some. The sample shows about 250,000 clones, just over 70% of them seen only once. The data were taken from a study of cytomegalovirus exposure and HLA in healthy donors. Study outcomes and limitations: Most subjects had HLA-A and HLA-B alleles reportedly predicted accurately by TCR beta sequences.

This TCR was recovered from a female donor in good health and CMV-seronegative. The gene calls are TRBV6-1 and TRBJ2-1, with 11 bases fitting TRBD2. The sequencing sample was made of PBMCs. CDR3 DNA: TGTGCCAGCAGTATAGCGGGAGGGAGAAATGAGCAGTTCTTC. Protein: CASSIAGGRNEQFF.